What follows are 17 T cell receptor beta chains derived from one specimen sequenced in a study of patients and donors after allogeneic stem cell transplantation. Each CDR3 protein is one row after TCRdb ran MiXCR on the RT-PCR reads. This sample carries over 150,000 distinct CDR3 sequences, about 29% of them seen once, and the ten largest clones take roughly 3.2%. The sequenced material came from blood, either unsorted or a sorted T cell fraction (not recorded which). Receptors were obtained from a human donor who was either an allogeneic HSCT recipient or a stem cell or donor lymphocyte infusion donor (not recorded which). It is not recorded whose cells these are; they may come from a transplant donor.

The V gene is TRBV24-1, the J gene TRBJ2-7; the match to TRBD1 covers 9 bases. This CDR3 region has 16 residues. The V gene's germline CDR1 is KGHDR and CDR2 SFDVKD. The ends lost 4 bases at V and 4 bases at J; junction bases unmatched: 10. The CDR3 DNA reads TGTGCCACCAGTGACCATGATGACAGGGGGAGGTACGAGCAGTACTTC. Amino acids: CATSDHDDRGRYEQYF.

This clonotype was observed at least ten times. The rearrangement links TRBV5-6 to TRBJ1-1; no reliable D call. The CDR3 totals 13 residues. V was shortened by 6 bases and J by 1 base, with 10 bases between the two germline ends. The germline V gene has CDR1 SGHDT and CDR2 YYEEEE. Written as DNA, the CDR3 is TGTGCCAGCACCTACCCCCCGAACACTGAAGCTTTCTTT. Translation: CASTYPPNTEAFF.

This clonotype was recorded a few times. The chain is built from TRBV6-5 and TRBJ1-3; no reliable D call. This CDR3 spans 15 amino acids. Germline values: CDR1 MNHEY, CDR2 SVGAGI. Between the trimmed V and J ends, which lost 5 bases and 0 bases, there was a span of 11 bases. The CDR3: CASSRRLSSGNTIYF. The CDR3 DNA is TGTGCCAGCAGTCGGCGCCTGAGCTCTGGAAACACCATATATTTT.

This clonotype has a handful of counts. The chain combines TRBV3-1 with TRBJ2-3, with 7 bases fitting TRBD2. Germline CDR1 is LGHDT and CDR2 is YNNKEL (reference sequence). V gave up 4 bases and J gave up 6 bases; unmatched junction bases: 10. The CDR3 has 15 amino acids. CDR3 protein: CASSLMKRGEDTQYF. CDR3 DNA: TGTGCCAGCAGCCTCATGAAACGGGGGGAGGATACGCAGTATTTT.

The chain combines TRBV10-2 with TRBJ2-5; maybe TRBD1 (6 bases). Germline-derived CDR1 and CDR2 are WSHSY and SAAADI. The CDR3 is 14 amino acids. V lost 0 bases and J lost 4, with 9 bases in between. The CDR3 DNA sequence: TGCGCCAGCAGTGAGTCGGGCAGGGGAGAGACCCAGTACTTC. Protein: CASSESGRGETQYF.

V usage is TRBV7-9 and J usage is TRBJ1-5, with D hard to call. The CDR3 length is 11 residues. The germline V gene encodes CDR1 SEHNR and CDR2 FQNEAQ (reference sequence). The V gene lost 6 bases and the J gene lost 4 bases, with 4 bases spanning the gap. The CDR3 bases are TGTGCCAGCAGTACTAATCAGCCCCAGCATTTT. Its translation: CASSTNQPQHF.

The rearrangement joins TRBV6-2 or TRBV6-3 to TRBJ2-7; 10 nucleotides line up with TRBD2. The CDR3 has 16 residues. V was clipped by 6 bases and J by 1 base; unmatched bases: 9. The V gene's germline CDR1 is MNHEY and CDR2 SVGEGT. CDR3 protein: CASRQIRTSGSYEQYF. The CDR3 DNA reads TGTGCCAGCAGACAGATCCGGACTAGCGGATCCTACGAGCAGTACTTC.

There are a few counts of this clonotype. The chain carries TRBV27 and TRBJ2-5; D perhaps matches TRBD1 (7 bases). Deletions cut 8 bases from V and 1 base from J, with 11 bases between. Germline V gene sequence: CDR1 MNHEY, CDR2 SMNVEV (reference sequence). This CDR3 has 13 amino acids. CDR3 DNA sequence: TGTGCCAGCCAGGGGGGAGGCCAAGAGACCCAGTACTTC. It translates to CASQGGGQETQYF.

The CDR3 nucleotides read TGTGCCAGCAGCTTAGAAGGGACCGGGGCACCCCTCCACTTT. Protein sequence: CASSLEGTGAPLHF. The chain couples TRBV11-2 to TRBJ1-6; a possible D gene is TRBD1 (5 bases). This CDR3 has 14 amino acids. V dropped 0 bases and J dropped 11 bases, with 11 bases sitting between them. Looked up from germline, CDR1 is SGHAT and CDR2 is FQNNGV.

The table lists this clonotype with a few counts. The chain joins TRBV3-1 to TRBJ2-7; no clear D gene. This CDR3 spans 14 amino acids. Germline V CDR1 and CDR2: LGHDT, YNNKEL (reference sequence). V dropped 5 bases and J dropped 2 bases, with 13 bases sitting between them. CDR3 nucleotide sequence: TGTGCCAGCAGCTCCCACCGGGCGACCTACGAGCAGTACTTC. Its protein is CASSSHRATYEQYF.

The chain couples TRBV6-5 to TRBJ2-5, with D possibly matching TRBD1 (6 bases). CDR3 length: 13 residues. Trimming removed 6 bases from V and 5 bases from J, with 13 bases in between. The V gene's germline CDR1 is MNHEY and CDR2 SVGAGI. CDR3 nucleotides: TGTGCCAGCAGGGCCACTCAGGGGGAGACCCAGTACTTC. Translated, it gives CASRATQGETQYF.

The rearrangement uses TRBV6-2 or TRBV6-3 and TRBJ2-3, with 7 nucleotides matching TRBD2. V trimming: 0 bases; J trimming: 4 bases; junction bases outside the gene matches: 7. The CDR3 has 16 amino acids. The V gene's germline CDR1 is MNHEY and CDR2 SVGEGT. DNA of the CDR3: TGTGCCAGCAGTTACTCGCGGCGGGAGAGCGCAGATACGCAGTATTTT. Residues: CASSYSRRESADTQYF.

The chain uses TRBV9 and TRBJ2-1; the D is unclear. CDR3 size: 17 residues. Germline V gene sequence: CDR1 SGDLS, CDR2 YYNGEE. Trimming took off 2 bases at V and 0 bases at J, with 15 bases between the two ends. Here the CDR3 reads CASSVISSYSSYNEQFF. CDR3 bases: TGTGCCAGCAGCGTGATATCCAGTTACAGCTCCTACAATGAGCAGTTCTTC.

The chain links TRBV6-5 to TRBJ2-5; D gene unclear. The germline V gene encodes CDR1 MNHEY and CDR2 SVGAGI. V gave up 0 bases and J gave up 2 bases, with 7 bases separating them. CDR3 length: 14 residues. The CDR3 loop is CASSYSVKQETQYF. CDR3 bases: TGTGCCAGCAGTTACTCTGTTAAGCAAGAGACCCAGTACTTC.

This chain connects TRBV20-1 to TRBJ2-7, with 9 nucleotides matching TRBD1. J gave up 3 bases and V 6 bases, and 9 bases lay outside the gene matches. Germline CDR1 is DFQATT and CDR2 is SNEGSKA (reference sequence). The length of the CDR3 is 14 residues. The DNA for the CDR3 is TGCAGTGCCCCTGTCTTGACAGGGGGCTACGAGCAGTACTTC. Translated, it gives CSAPVLTGGYEQYF.

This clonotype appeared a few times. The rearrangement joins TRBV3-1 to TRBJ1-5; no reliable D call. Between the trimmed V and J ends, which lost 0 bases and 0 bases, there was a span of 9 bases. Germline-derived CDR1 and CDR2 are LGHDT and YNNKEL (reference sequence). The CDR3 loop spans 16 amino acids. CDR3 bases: TGTGCCAGCAGCCAAGAGTCCCCTTATAGCAATCAGCCCCAGCATTTT. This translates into CASSQESPYSNQPQHF.

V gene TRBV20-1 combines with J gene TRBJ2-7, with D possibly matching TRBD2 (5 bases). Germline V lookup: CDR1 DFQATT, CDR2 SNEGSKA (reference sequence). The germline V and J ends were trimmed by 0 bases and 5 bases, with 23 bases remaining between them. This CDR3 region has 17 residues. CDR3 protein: CSARDPLKGPGFNEQYF. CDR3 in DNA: TGCAGTGCTAGAGACCCTCTTAAGGGTCCGGGGTTCAACGAGCAGTACTTC.